This TCR beta chain was documented in a study of T cells after posttransplantation cyclophosphamide. Findings and limits, study-wide: Recipient CMV seropositivity and CMV reactivation strongly tracked TRB clonality. Donor-recipient repertoire similarity was low at 1-2 months, rising over year one.

V shed 2 bases and J shed 5 bases, with 4 bases lying between them. The length of the CDR3 is 12 residues. Germline V CDR1 and CDR2: LGHNT, FRNRAP. Note on this clone: The target antigen is unknown.

The protocol was immunoSEQ multiplex PCR, while the TCRdb copy is restricted to in-frame clones and leaves out a portion. Found here are approximately 56,000 clones, under 95% of them singletons; the top ten hold 2.5% to 3%. The genes are TRBV12-5 and TRBJ1-5; no definite D call. The sequencing sample was made of PBMCs. The sequence was obtained from a woman aged 30 to 39 in good health and a related stem cell transplant donor. CDR3 nucleotides: TGTGCTAGTGGTTTGCTATATCAGCCCCAGCATTTT. Translating it yields CASGLLYQPQHF.